This TCR beta chain was recovered during a study of blood T cells in healthy people across ages. Study results and limitations: Researchers judged that diversity estimates from one million T cells fell short of true values.

Comments on this clonotype: The antigen remains unidentified.

Alongside a J-beta primer mix, a sample-barcoded 5' primer served in a second PCR lasting roughly 6 to 12 cycles. Every cDNA molecule bore a tag from a template-switch adaptor containing 12 random nucleotides. Per sample, CDR3-containing paired-end reads numbered at least 2.5 million. TCRdb passed the 5' RACE reads through MiXCR, listing each CDR3 protein once. The profile shows some 710,000 distinct CDR3 sequences, 35% to 50% of them singletons. CDR1 and CDR2 from the germline V gene are MNHEY and SVGEGT. The CDR3 sequence is 14 residues long. The sequence was collected from a man aged 80 or over in good health. J is TRBJ2-5 and V is TRBV6-2 or TRBV6-3; the match to TRBD1 covers 7 bases. Gene TRBJ2-7 matches the end of the DNA better, so the J call may be wrong. What was sequenced was blood. CDR3: CASRHQGGPHEQYF. CDR3 nucleotides: TGTGCCAGCAGGCACCAAGGGGGCCCTCACGAGCAGTACTTC.